The 13 T cell receptor beta chains presented below share a single source sample, sequenced in a study of cytomegalovirus exposure and HLA in healthy donors. 60 Vbeta and 13 Jbeta primers were used in PCR. Clones were sequenced by immunoSEQ multiplex PCR, and TCRdb holds only the in-frame ones, with some missing. The sample shows 63,000 or so clones, around 73% of them seen only once. The specimen sequenced was PBMCs. Source of these receptors: a man aged 45-65 years in good health and CMV-seronegative.

The V and J genes are TRBV19 and TRBJ1-2; 8 bases fit TRBD1. The CDR3 is made up of 14 amino acids. The trim removed 5 bases at V and 3 bases at J, leaving 5 bases unmatched. From germline, CDR1 is LNHDA and CDR2 SQIVND (reference sequence). This CDR3 is CASSPQDRDYGYTF. In DNA, the CDR3 is TGTGCCAGTAGTCCTCAGGACAGGGACTATGGCTACACCTTC.

This sequence joins TRBV19 and TRBJ2-6; 9 nucleotides agree with TRBD2. The ends lost 10 bases at V and 2 bases at J; junction bases unmatched: 9. Germline loops: CDR1 LNHDA, CDR2 SQIVND (reference sequence). The CDR3 has 16 residues. DNA for the CDR3: TGTGCCATCGGTTCCGCGGGAGGGACTGGGGCCAACGTCCTGACTTTC. It translates to CAIGSAGGTGANVLTF. Filled out from reference TRBV19 and TRBJ2-6, the complete variable domain reads DGGITQSPKYLFRKEGQNVTLSCEQNLNHDAMYWYRQDPGQGLRLIYYSQIVNDFQKGDIAEGYSVSREKKESFPLTVTSAQKNPTAFYLCAIGSAGGTGANVLTFGAGSRLTVL.

This chain uses TRBV19 with TRBJ2-2, with TRBD1 matching 7 bases. The germline V gene has CDR1 LNHDA and CDR2 SQIVND (reference sequence). With V trimmed by 9 bases and J by 5 bases, 9 bases remained unmatched. The CDR3 spans 14 residues. The chain's CDR3 is CASRQGPITGELFF. CDR3 sequence (DNA): TGTGCCAGCAGACAGGGACCTATAACCGGGGAGCTGTTTTTT.

V is TRBV19 and J is TRBJ1-4; no definite D call. V was clipped by 7 bases and J by 4 bases, with 13 bases between them. The CDR3 totals 14 residues. Germline values: CDR1 LNHDA, CDR2 SQIVND (reference sequence). The CDR3 loop is CASTTHGSNEKLFF. The CDR3 DNA sequence: TGTGCCAGTACCACCCACGGGAGTAATGAAAAACTGTTTTTT. Based on the CDR3 plus reference TRBV19 and TRBJ1-4, the full variable domain is DGGITQSPKYLFRKEGQNVTLSCEQNLNHDAMYWYRQDPGQGLRLIYYSQIVNDFQKGDIAEGYSVSREKKESFPLTVTSAQKNPTAFYLCASTTHGSNEKLFFGSGTQLSVL.

This chain connects TRBV19 to TRBJ2-3; TRBD2 agrees at 8 bases. The CDR3 is 15 amino acids. Germline CDR1 is LNHDA and CDR2 is SQIVND (reference sequence). Trimming took 3 bases from V and 7 from J; bases not matched to a gene: 9. The CDR3 coding sequence is TGTGCCAGTAGTATGACCACTAGCGGATCCTATACGCAGTATTTT. Its translation: CASSMTTSGSYTQYF.

Concerning this clone itself: The junction does not match germline at one end; this may be a read error. This sequence joins TRBV6-1 and TRBJ1-2, with D possibly being TRBD1 (6 bases). There are 15 residues in the CDR3. CDR1 and CDR2 (germline): MNHNS, SASEGT. As DNA, the CDR3 is TGTGCCAGCAGTGCCACGATTGGGGGGGCGTCCGCCAACTTCTTC. Amino acids: CASSATIGGASANFF.

V gene TRBV6-6 combines with J gene TRBJ1-3, with a tentative D call TRBD1 (5 bases). The CDR3 sequence is 12 residues long. Germline CDR1 MNHNY, CDR2 SVGAGI (reference sequence). V was cut by 8 bases and J by 8 bases, with 13 bases left in between. CDR3 bases: TGTGCCAGCGGGGGGTCAGCGGACACCATATATTTT. Protein product: CASGGSADTIYF.

This rearrangement joins TRBV5-1 to TRBJ2-3; tentative D call: TRBD2 (6 bases). This CDR3 comprises 14 residues. Germline-derived CDR1 and CDR2 are SGHRS and YFSETQ. V was clipped by 0 bases and J by 5 bases, with 10 bases between them. CDR3 coding DNA: TGCGCCAGCAGCTTGGTGGAGGGAAAAGATACGCAGTATTTT. It encodes CASSLVEGKDTQYF.

The chain recombines TRBV6-1 with TRBJ1-1; D perhaps matches TRBD1 (5 bases). Trimming took off 5 bases at V and 1 base at J, with 11 bases between the two ends. Germline V gene data show CDR1 as MNHNS and CDR2 as SASEGT. The CDR3 contains 14 residues. The CDR3 spells CASSWTPRNTEAFF. In DNA, the CDR3 is TGTGCCAGCAGTTGGACACCAAGGAACACTGAAGCTTTCTTT.

This chain links TRBV10-3 with TRBJ1-4; D remains ambiguous. Germline CDR1 reads ENHRY; CDR2 reads SYGVKD. The V and J ends lost 3 bases and 8 bases respectively, with 13 bases between them. The CDR3 has 14 amino acids. CDR3 residues: CAISDTVRREKLFF. CDR3 coding DNA: TGTGCCATCAGTGATACAGTCAGACGCGAAAAACTGTTTTTT.

The chain has TRBV9 and TRBJ2-5, with D uncertain. V was shortened by 1 base and J by 4 bases, with 11 bases between the two germline ends. In germline, CDR1 is SGDLS, CDR2 YYNGEE. The CDR3 consists of 14 residues. CDR3 nucleotide sequence: TGTGCCAGCAGCGTACTTCCCAAGCGAGAGACCCAGTACTTC. Translated: CASSVLPKRETQYF.

This clone came up a few times. The chain combines TRBV5-1 with TRBJ2-2; the match to TRBD1 covers 11 bases. J lost 1 base, V lost 0 bases, and 8 bases had no gene match. Germline V gives CDR1 SGHRS, CDR2 YFSETQ. This CDR3 region has 19 residues. This CDR3 reads CASSLVPGTGGENTGELFF. In nucleotides, the CDR3 is TGCGCCAGCAGCTTGGTCCCCGGGACAGGGGGTGAGAACACCGGGGAGCTGTTTTTT. The whole variable domain, filled in from reference TRBV5-1 and TRBJ2-2, reads KAGVTQTPRYLIKTRGQQVTLSCSPISGHRSVSWYQQTPGQGLQFLFEYFSETQRNKGNFPGRFSGRQFSNSRSEMNVSTLELGDSALYLCASSLVPGTGGENTGELFFGEGSRLTVL.

The chain carries TRBV6-1 and TRBJ2-3; D perhaps matches TRBD2 (5 bases). Deletions cut 4 bases from V and 1 base from J, with 12 bases between. From germline, CDR1 is MNHNS and CDR2 SASEGT. The CDR3 covers 15 residues. The CDR3 here is CASSGWIGGTDTQYF. Written as DNA, the CDR3 is TGTGCCAGCAGTGGCTGGATCGGGGGCACAGATACGCAGTATTTT.